The present entry profiles one T cell receptor (beta chain) with its context. This clone was detected once. It has no known antigen specificity. The record has no base qualities; no much larger clone is one base away. The sample belongs to a study of T cell responses to AZD1222 COVID-19 vaccine (TCRdb year 2021). Regarding the study in general: Because spike-specific TCR depth and breadth did not differ between the two schedules, AZD1222 recipients who got a second dose at roughly 4 weeks were pooled with those who got a second dose at roughly 12 weeks. TCR sequencing covered approximately 230 trial participants: 207 given two doses of AZD1222 and about 26 given two doses of MenACWY control vaccine. Trial participants were enrolled by age into subgroups of 18-55, 56-69 and 70-plus years, and around 140, 26 and 57 TCR-sequenced participants, respectively, were included in these subgroups.

The CDR3 regions of human TCRbeta chains were analyzed by immunosequencing. The original methods were these. Repertoire TCRs were checked for matches against a reference library of SARS-CoV-2-specific TCRs that had been generated using the MIRA antigen-specificity platform. Breadth was defined as the fraction of unique TCRs that were SARS-CoV-2-associated. Depth was defined as the fraction of total T cells that were SARS-CoV-2-associated. Each spike-specific TCR was assigned to its reactive spike region and to a CD4 or CD8 class using the MIRA data. Log10-transformed breadth and depth values were compared by one-way ANOVA with Sidak's multiple comparisons tests. TCRdb obtained this table from immuneACCESS and retained in-frame rearrangements with V and J assigned. These tables miss some clones; where compared with another copy, unresolved V genes account for less than half of the shortfall, and the remainder is unexplained. D and trimming were read from the DNA, whereas the V and J calls and clone size are those reported in that table. The sample table shows 150,000 to 160,000 clones, and about nine tenths are seen once. Approximately 20% of the sample lies in the top ten.

Read against the paper, the sample's time point label means: baseline before first vaccination. Samples from vaccinated people were obtained from the UK trials COV001 and COV002, which included a single-blind randomized controlled phase 2/3 trial of AZD1222 (ChAdOx1 nCoV-19) in healthy adults. Trial participant PBMC samples were collected at day 0 and day 28 after the second dose for TCRbeta chain sequencing. What the authors observed across the whole study: Most participants were white British and females outnumbered males, and the authors suggested that clonal diversity may have been underestimated. No day 14 peak-response samples were available, so repertoires were characterized only after the peak T cell response. Spike-specific TCR breadth and depth rose significantly after two AZD1222 doses compared with day 0 and with MenACWY recipients. Only a handful of AZD1222 recipients were SARS-CoV-2 seropositive at baseline, limiting conclusions about previously exposed vaccinees. Nearly half of unique spike-specific TCRs reportedly recognized epitopes outside regions mutated in the B.1.351 and B.1.1.7 variants. The vaccine-associated CD4 TCRs covered the entire spike protein, and the dominant responses fell in regions 160-218 and 743-854. In the small 56-69-year group, the increase in depth fell short of significance, most likely because of low power.

This clonotype was obtained from an adult in good health. The input for sequencing was peripheral blood, taken on day 0 of AZD1222 vaccination.

The CDR3 is CASSDGGNQPQHF. The nucleotides read TGTGCCAGCAGCGACGGTGGCAATCAGCCCCAGCATTTT. The chain joins TRBV5-6 to TRBJ1-5, with the D gene call left open. For CDR1 and CDR2, the germline V gene lists SGHDT and YYEEEE. V is cut by 4 bases and J by 2 bases, and the space between the germline ends is 7 bases. From its cysteine to its phenylalanine, the CDR3 spans 13 amino acids. Only the CDR3 DNA stays, 39 bases, in frame from base 1. The entire variable domain, with the stretches around the CDR3 drawn from the reference TRBV5-6 and TRBJ1-5 proteins, is DAGVTQSPTHLIKTRGQQVTLRCSPKSGHDTVSWYQQALGQGPQFIFQYYEEEERQRGNFPDRFSGHQFPNYSSELNVNALLLGDSALYLCASSDGGNQPQHFGDGTRLSIL.